A single sample is the source of the 14 T cell receptor beta chains below, sequenced in a study of vaccination and CD4 T cells after COVID-19. Their antigen targets remain unknown. The Oncomine TCR Beta short-read assay was what sequenced the DNA obtained from cultured CD4+ T cells. TCRdb itself ran the PCR reads through MiXCR, one entry per CDR3 protein. The sample has about 9,800 distinct CDR3 sequences, over 30% seen once. Noted treatment: roughly 11-day PBMC culture with coronavirus spike peptide pools or control peptides (ViraFEST assay). Investigators obtained the unexposed donor's CD4+ T cells before the COVID-19 pandemic (2011-2018). Material: CD4+ T cells from blood, cultured in vitro. These receptor sequences come from a human donor in good health.

By sample share, this clonotype is medium-sized. The chain has TRBV6-5 and TRBJ1-5, with D possibly being TRBD1 (6 bases). CDR1 is MNHEY and CDR2 is SVGAGI in the germline V gene. There are 14 residues in the CDR3. With 2 bases removed from V and 4 bases from J, the gap between germline ends came to 9 bases. The DNA of the CDR3 is TGTGCCAGCAGTTACGGACAGAATAATCAGCCCCAGCATTTT. It is translated as CASSYGQNNQPQHF.

This chain connects TRBV7-2 to TRBJ2-3, with 10 bases fitting TRBD2. J gave up 2 bases and V 6 bases, and 8 bases lay outside the gene matches. The CDR3 is 16 amino acids. The germline gives CDR1 SGHTA, CDR2 FQGNSA. The CDR3 here is CASSPSGGVFTDTQYF. For the CDR3, the DNA is TGTGCCAGCAGTCCCAGCGGGGGGGTATTCACAGATACGCAGTATTTT.

J is TRBJ2-1 and V is TRBV20-1; weak D call: TRBD2 (5 bases). The CDR3 spans 13 residues. Germline-derived CDR1 and CDR2 are DFQATT and SNEGSKA (reference sequence). V lost 5 bases and J 7 bases, leaving 15 bases between the germline ends. The CDR3 DNA sequence: TGCAGTGCTCCCCCGCCGGGGATAAATGAGCAGTTCTTC. Translating gives CSAPPPGINEQFF.

This CDR3 reads CAIRLGGKGKTDTQYF. The CDR3 DNA sequence: TGTGCCATCAGGCTAGGGGGGAAAGGAAAAACAGATACGCAGTATTTT. V gene TRBV10-3 combines with J gene TRBJ2-3; D possibly matches TRBD1 or TRBD2 (6 bases each). Trimming shortened V by 6 bases and J by 3 bases, and 19 bases separated the two germline ends. The CDR3 loop spans 16 amino acids. CDR1 and CDR2 (germline): ENHRY, SYGVKD.

The rearrangement joins TRBV14 to TRBJ2-6; 7 bases are shared with TRBD1. This CDR3 region has 13 residues. With 0 bases clipped from V and 12 bases from J, the junction kept 2 bases outside the gene matches. CDR1 is SGHDN, CDR2 FVKESK, per germline. CDR3 sequence (DNA): TGTGCCAGCAGCCAAGAAGGACAGGCCGTCCTGACTTTC. Translating it yields CASSQEGQAVLTF.

The table lists this clonotype with a count of one. This rearrangement joins TRBV7-9 to TRBJ2-7, with 9 nucleotides matching TRBD1. Trimming removed 5 bases from V and 6 bases from J; junction bases left unmatched: 11. CDR3 length: 15 residues. Per the germline V gene, CDR1 is SEHNR and CDR2 is FQNEAQ (reference sequence). CDR3 amino acids: CASSQQRDRVIEQYF. CDR3 in DNA: TGTGCCAGCAGCCAACAAAGGGACAGGGTAATCGAGCAGTACTTC.

The rearrangement joins TRBV7-9 to TRBJ2-7; either TRBD1 or TRBD2 may supply D (5 bases each). Trimming took 2 bases from V and 6 from J, leaving 8 bases between them. There are 12 residues in the CDR3. Per the germline V gene, CDR1 is SEHNR and CDR2 is FQNEAQ (reference sequence). This CDR3 reads CASSLPGLEQYF. The CDR3 DNA reads as TGTGCCAGCAGCTTACCGGGGCTCGAGCAGTACTTC.

This clonotype has just a few counts. The chain recombines TRBV6-1 with TRBJ1-6, with unresolved D. Per germline, CDR1 MNHNS and CDR2 SASEGT. This CDR3 region has 13 residues. The germline V and J ends were trimmed by 5 bases and 8 bases, with 10 bases remaining between them. This CDR3 is CASSPAPDSPLHF. CDR3 DNA: TGTGCCAGCAGTCCCGCACCTGATTCACCCCTCCACTTT.

This clonotype has just one count. The chain combines TRBV28 with TRBJ1-5, with D unresolved. CDR1 is MDHEN and CDR2 is SYDVKM in the germline V gene. This CDR3 has 12 amino acids. V was cut by 7 bases and J by 7 bases, with 11 bases left in between. CDR3 loop: CASTEPGQPQHF. As DNA, the CDR3 is TGTGCCAGCACCGAACCGGGACAGCCCCAGCATTTT.

The V call is TRBV7-2, the J call TRBJ1-4, with 8 bases that match TRBD1. This CDR3 is built from 15 residues. The trim removed 4 bases at V and 3 bases at J, leaving 4 bases unmatched. Germline V gene lookup returns CDR1 SGHTA and CDR2 FQGNSA. In DNA form, the CDR3 reads TGTGCCAGCAGCTCCAGGGGGCAAGCTAATGAAAAACTGTTTTTT. Translating gives CASSSRGQANEKLFF. Drawing the rest from reference TRBV7-2 and TRBJ1-4, the complete variable domain is GAGVSQSPSNKVTEKGKDVELRCDPISGHTALYWYRQSLGQGLEFLIYFQGNSAPDKSGLPSDRFSAERTGGSVSTLTIQRTQQEDSAVYLCASSSRGQANEKLFFGSGTQLSVL.

The table lists this clonotype with a few counts. The rearrangement joins TRBV7-9 to TRBJ1-1; D is unclear. Germline V gives CDR1 SEHNR, CDR2 FQNEAQ (reference sequence). The CDR3 is made up of 15 amino acids. Between the trimmed V and J ends, which lost 1 base and 4 bases, there was a span of 13 bases. The chain's CDR3 is CASSLVSGFFTEAFF. Written as DNA, the CDR3 is TGTGCCAGCAGCTTAGTTTCGGGGTTTTTCACTGAAGCTTTCTTT. Based on the CDR3 plus reference TRBV7-9 and TRBJ1-1, the full variable domain is DTGVSQNPRHKITKRGQNVTFRCDPISEHNRLYWYRQTLGQGPEFLTYFQNEAQLEKSRLLSDRFSAERPKGSFSTLEIQRTEQGDSAMYLCASSLVSGFFTEAFFGQGTRLTVV.

The V call is TRBV19, the J call TRBJ2-6, with D tentatively TRBD1 (5 bases). V lost 4 bases and J 0 bases, leaving 10 bases between the germline ends. This CDR3 is built from 16 residues. Germline CDR1 LNHDA, CDR2 SQIVND (reference sequence). As DNA, the CDR3 is TGTGCCAGTAGTAACTTCACAGGCTCTGGGGCCAACGTCCTGACTTTC. It is translated as CASSNFTGSGANVLTF.

The CDR3: CASKFQPQHF. In nucleotides, the CDR3 is TGTGCCAGCAAGTTCCAGCCCCAGCATTTT. V and J are TRBV6-4 and TRBJ1-5; D remains ambiguous. This CDR3 is built from 10 residues. V was clipped by 7 bases and J by 7 bases, with 5 bases between them. Germline V lookup: CDR1 MRHNA, CDR2 SNTAGT.

This CDR3 is CAWSLAGGYSTDTQYF. The CDR3 DNA sequence: TGTGCCTGGAGCTTAGCGGGGGGATATTCCACAGATACGCAGTATTTT. The rearrangement uses TRBV30 and TRBJ2-3, with 10 bases identical to TRBD2. With V trimmed by 3 bases and J by 2 bases, 8 bases remained unmatched. Per the germline V gene, CDR1 is GTSNPN and CDR2 is SVGIG (reference sequence). The CDR3 has 16 amino acids.